This T cell receptor beta chain stems from a study of cytomegalovirus exposure and HLA in healthy donors. Study results and caveats: The authors listed over 150 TCR beta chains as cytomegalovirus-associated.

In its sample, this clone was seen a few times. What it binds is unknown. PCR used 60 Vbeta primers and 13 Jbeta primers. Profiling relied on immunoSEQ multiplex PCR, and the TCRdb table lists in-frame clones only, not all of them. This sample carries some 210,000 clones, 77% of them seen once, and the ten largest clones take approximately 2.1%. The CDR3 covers 17 residues. Trimming left V 6 bases short and J 7 bases short, with 27 bases between. Germline CDR1 reads MNHEY; CDR2 reads SMNVEV (reference sequence). Input material: PBMCs. The chain couples TRBV27 to TRBJ2-5; a possible D gene is TRBD2 (7 bases). The TCR sequence derives from a woman aged 25-40 years in good health and CMV-seropositive. CDR3 bases: TGTGCCAGCAGACAGTTTTCAAGGGGGGCTAGCGGTGGGACCCAGTACTTC. This sequence encodes CASRQFSRGASGGTQYF.